This T cell receptor (beta chain) was obtained from a study of blood T cell repertoires in COVID-19. Background on the study: The United States, Italy and Spain were the sources of the acute and convalescent COVID-19 samples. From T cells, B-cell-depleted T cells, or PBMCs came the material, which was cDNA or gDNA.

In the study's own analysis: Estimation of nucleated cell counts relied on the amplification of reference gene primers. Assay used: immunoSEQ multiplex PCR; TCRdb lists only in-frame clones, some missing. V and J calls and clone size come straight from that table; D and trimming were deduced from the DNA. The data contain around 170,000 clones, 90% to 95% of them singletons. The receptor was isolated from a man aged 50-59 years with acute or convalescent COVID-19. The specimen was peripheral blood.

The CDR3 DNA follows: TGCGCCAGCAGCTTGGCCCCAGGCACCACAGATACGCAGTATTTT. Translating it yields CASSLAPGTTDTQYF. This rearrangement joins TRBV5-1 to TRBJ2-3; no firm D call. The CDR3 length is 15 residues. CDR1 is SGHRS and CDR2 is YFSETQ in the germline V gene. V lost 0 bases, J lost 2 bases, and 10 bases lay in between.